This is a list of T cell receptor beta chains from one sample in a study of T cell responses to AZD1222 COVID-19 vaccine. Data came from immunoSEQ multiplex PCR; TCRdb stores just in-frame clones and leaves some out. The table lists approximately 70,000 clones, 80% to 90% of them singletons, with more than 2% in the top ten. Source: peripheral blood, taken on day 0 of AZD1222 vaccination. These receptors came from an adult in good health. The CDR3 runs from the conserved cysteine through the conserved F or W. The D gene is left open where the match is weak. The listing skips clone size in some rows; elsewhere it reads once, few, many or a size class.

abundance,v_gene,j_gene,len,d_gene,CDR3aa,CDR3nt
-,TRBV5-1,TRBJ2-7,15,-,CASSLNLGRVEEQYF,TGCGCCAGCAGCTTGAATCTGGGCAGGGTTGAAGAGCAGTACTTC
-,TRBV6-5,TRBJ2-7,14,TRBD1,CASSPTTGGDEQYF,TGTGCCAGCAGCCCCACGACAGGGGGGGACGAGCAGTACTTC
-,TRBV7-9,TRBJ1-6,15,TRBD1,CASSTPPTGVSPLHF,TGTGCCAGCAGCACCCCCCCGACAGGGGTTTCACCCCTCCACTTT
-,TRBV5-6,TRBJ1-2,13,-,CASSLIQSSGYTF,TGTGCCAGCAGCCTCATACAAAGTTCCGGCTACACCTTC
-,TRBV7-2,TRBJ1-6,13,-,CASSETPNSPLHF,TGTGCCAGCAGCGAGACCCCTAATTCACCCCTCCACTTT
-,TRBV28,TRBJ2-2,14,-,CASSFGIGGGELFF,TGTGCCAGCAGTTTCGGGATCGGGGGCGGGGAGCTGTTTTTT
-,TRBV3-1/TRBV3-2,TRBJ1-6,15,-,CASSQDSPRNSPLHF,TGTGCCAGCAGCCAAGATTCCCCCCGTAATTCACCCCTCCACTTT
-,TRBV3-1/TRBV3-2,TRBJ2-2,15,TRBD2,CASSQALAGAGELFF,TGTGCCAGCAGCCAAGCGCTAGCGGGAGCCGGGGAGCTGTTTTTT
-,TRBV7-8,TRBJ1-5,18,-,CASSLELGAGDSNQPQHF,TGTGCCAGCAGCTTAGAATTGGGGGCGGGGGATAGCAATCAGCCCCAGCATTTT
-,TRBV6-6,TRBJ2-1,12,-,CASRQGSNEQFF,TGTGCCAGCAGACAGGGAAGTAATGAGCAGTTCTTC
-,TRBV4-1,TRBJ1-5,15,TRBD1,CASSQDPGQGQPQHF,TGCGCCAGCAGCCAAGACCCGGGACAGGGCCAGCCCCAGCATTTT
-,TRBV30,TRBJ2-7,12,-,CAWSDSPYEQYF,TGTGCCTGGAGTGATTCCCCCTACGAGCAGTACTTC
-,TRBV19,TRBJ2-2,15,-,CASRYLGRNTGELFF,TGTGCCAGTAGATACCTGGGGCGAAATACCGGGGAGCTGTTTTTT
few,TRBV9,TRBJ2-3,14,-,CASSEGPGADTQYF,TGTGCCAGCAGCGAAGGCCCGGGGGCAGATACGCAGTATTTT
once,TRBV4-1,TRBJ1-1,14,TRBD1,CASSSPTGGTEAFF,TGCGCCAGCAGCTCCCCGACAGGGGGGACTGAAGCTTTCTTT
-,TRBV9,TRBJ2-5,13,-,CASSVGSTGTQYF,TGTGCCAGCAGCGTAGGGAGTACGGGAACCCAGTACTTC
-,TRBV28,TRBJ1-2,15,-,CASSGRNLINYGYTF,TGTGCCAGCAGTGGCAGGAACCTGATTAACTATGGCTACACCTTC
-,TRBV19,TRBJ2-7,15,-,CASSLRLGIPYEQYF,TGTGCCAGTAGTCTCAGACTGGGGATCCCCTACGAGCAGTACTTC
many,TRBV11-2,TRBJ2-7,13,-,CASSQGEEYEQYF,TGTGCCAGCAGCCAAGGGGAGGAATACGAGCAGTACTTC
-,TRBV28,TRBJ1-3,14,-,CASSLSHPGNTIYF,TGTGCCAGCAGTTTGTCGCACCCTGGAAACACCATATATTTT
-,TRBV5-4,TRBJ2-3,15,TRBD2,CASSPPGLATDTQYF,TGTGCCAGCAGCCCACCGGGACTAGCCACAGATACGCAGTATTTT
-,TRBV5-6,TRBJ1-1,13,-,CASSLMVVGGAFF,TGTGCCAGCAGCTTGATGGTTGTGGGAGGAGCTTTCTTT
-,TRBV7-2,TRBJ2-1,15,TRBD2,CASSYRTSDYNEQFF,TGTGCCAGCAGCTACCGGACTAGCGACTACAATGAGCAGTTCTTC
-,TRBV28,TRBJ2-2,16,-,CASSRYRAQNTGELFF,TGTGCCAGCAGTCGATACAGGGCGCAGAACACCGGGGAGCTGTTTTTT
-,TRBV19,TRBJ2-5,12,-,CASSRGEGTQYF,TGTGCCAGTAGTAGGGGAGAAGGGACCCAGTACTTC
-,TRBV7-9,TRBJ2-6,14,-,CASSFGRGANVLTF,TGTGCCAGCAGCTTTGGGAGAGGGGCCAACGTCCTGACTTTC
-,TRBV29-1,TRBJ1-1,13,TRBD1,CSVADTGDTEAFF,TGCAGCGTTGCGGATACAGGGGACACTGAAGCTTTCTTT
-,TRBV6-6,TRBJ2-3,15,TRBD1,CASSYSARGPDTQYF,TGTGCCAGCAGTTACTCGGCCAGGGGGCCAGATACGCAGTATTTT
-,TRBV20-1,TRBJ2-2,11,-,CSAENTGELFF,TGCAGTGCCGAGAACACCGGGGAGCTGTTTTTT
-,TRBV5-1,TRBJ2-7,14,-,CASSLVPGGYEQYF,TGCGCCAGCAGCTTGGTTCCTGGAGGCTACGAGCAGTACTTC
-,TRBV19,TRBJ1-3,15,-,CASGLGQPSGNTIYF,TGTGCCAGTGGCTTGGGACAACCCTCTGGAAACACCATATATTTT
-,TRBV19,TRBJ1-2,14,TRBD1,CASSADRAIYGYTF,TGTGCCAGTAGTGCGGACAGGGCTATCTATGGCTACACCTTC
-,TRBV30,TRBJ2-3,14,-,CAWSVVGNTDTQYF,TGTGCCTGGAGTGTAGTGGGCAACACAGATACGCAGTATTTT
-,TRBV7-7,TRBJ2-3,14,-,CASRKLAGTDTQYF,TGTGCCAGCAGGAAATTAGCAGGCACAGATACGCAGTATTTT
once,TRBV15,TRBJ1-6,15,-,CATSRDGEGNSPLHF,TGTGCCACCAGCAGAGATGGGGAGGGTAATTCACCCCTCCACTTT
-,TRBV4-3,TRBJ1-6,16,TRBD1,CASSLHQDRGGSPLHF,TGCGCCAGCAGCCTCCATCAGGACAGGGGAGGTTCACCCCTCCACTTT
-,TRBV23-1,TRBJ2-1,16,-,CASSQPRKGDDNEQFF,TGCGCCAGCAGTCAACCCAGGAAGGGGGATGACAATGAGCAGTTCTTC
-,TRBV15,TRBJ1-5,14,-,CATSRALGNQPQHF,TGTGCCACCAGCAGAGCCCTGGGCAATCAGCCCCAGCATTTT
-,TRBV24-1,TRBJ2-1,15,-,CATSLAGGPPNEQFF,TGTGCCACCAGCCTTGCCGGGGGGCCACCCAATGAGCAGTTCTTC
-,TRBV11-3,TRBJ1-1,12,-,CASSNLNTEAFF,TGTGCCAGCAGCAACCTGAACACTGAAGCTTTCTTT
-,TRBV11-2,TRBJ1-1,18,-,CASSKARRAPLLNTEAFF,TGTGCCAGCAGCAAAGCGCGTCGGGCACCGCTATTGAACACTGAAGCTTTCTTT
-,TRBV5-5,TRBJ2-7,14,-,CASSLDASAYEQYF,TGTGCCAGCAGCTTGGATGCCAGCGCCTACGAGCAGTACTTC
-,TRBV7-2,TRBJ1-2,14,-,CASSPVRANYGYTF,TGTGCCAGCAGCCCGGTGAGGGCAAACTATGGCTACACCTTC
few,TRBV5-5,TRBJ1-2,12,-,CASSLDGGGYTF,TGTGCCAGCAGCTTGGATGGAGGCGGCTACACCTTC
-,TRBV5-8,TRBJ1-3,15,-,CASSLFGGSGNTIYF,TGTGCCAGCAGCTTGTTTGGGGGCTCTGGAAACACCATATATTTT
-,TRBV7-8,TRBJ1-4,16,-,CASSSRTAATNEKLFF,TGTGCCAGCAGCTCCAGGACCGCTGCAACTAATGAAAAACTGTTTTTT
once,TRBV7-8,TRBJ1-1,16,-,CASSFTGIRDGREAFF,TGTGCCAGCAGCTTCACAGGAATCCGGGACGGACGAGAAGCTTTCTTT
-,TRBV10-1,TRBJ2-3,17,-,CASSEPSGRRGTNTQYF,TGCGCCAGCAGTGAGCCTTCTGGCCGGCGGGGCACGAATACGCAGTATTTT
-,TRBV9,TRBJ1-4,13,-,CASNSGTGEKLFF,TGTGCCAGCAACAGTGGAACCGGGGAAAAACTGTTTTTT
-,TRBV10-3,TRBJ2-3,17,TRBD1,CAISELAGGRGTDTQYF,TGTGCCATCAGTGAGCTAGCAGGGGGAAGGGGCACAGATACGCAGTATTTT
-,TRBV9,TRBJ2-1,16,TRBD2,CASSARLAGGLNEQFF,TGTGCCAGCAGCGCGAGACTAGCGGGAGGCCTCAATGAGCAGTTCTTC
-,TRBV9,TRBJ2-7,14,-,CASSVAEGSYEQYF,TGTGCCAGCAGCGTAGCCGAGGGCTCCTACGAGCAGTACTTC
once,TRBV14,TRBJ2-1,16,-,CASSLIGRFRMDEQFF,TGTGCCAGCAGCCTAATCGGGAGATTCCGGATGGATGAGCAGTTCTTC
-,TRBV5-1,TRBJ1-6,13,-,CASRTEGVSPLHF,TGCGCCAGCCGAACGGAGGGGGTGTCACCCCTCCACTTT
-,TRBV27,TRBJ1-1,15,-,CASSLSSQMNTEAFF,TGTGCCAGCAGTTTATCGTCTCAGATGAACACTGAAGCTTTCTTT